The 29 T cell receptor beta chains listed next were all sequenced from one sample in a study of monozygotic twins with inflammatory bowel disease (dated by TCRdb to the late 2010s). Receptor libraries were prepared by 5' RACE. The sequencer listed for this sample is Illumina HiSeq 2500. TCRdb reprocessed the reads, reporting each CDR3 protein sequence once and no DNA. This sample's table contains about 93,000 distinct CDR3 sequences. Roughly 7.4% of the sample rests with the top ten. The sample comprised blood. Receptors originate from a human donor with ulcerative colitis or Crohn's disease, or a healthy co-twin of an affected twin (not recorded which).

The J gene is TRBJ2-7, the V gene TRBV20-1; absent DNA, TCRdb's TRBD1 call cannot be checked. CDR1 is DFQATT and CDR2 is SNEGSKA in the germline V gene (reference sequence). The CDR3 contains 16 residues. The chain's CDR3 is CSARVPGQGRTYEQYF.

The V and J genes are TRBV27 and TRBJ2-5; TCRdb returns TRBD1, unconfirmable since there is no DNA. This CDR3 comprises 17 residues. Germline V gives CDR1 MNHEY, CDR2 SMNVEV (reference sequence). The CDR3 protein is CASSPGGTGRPQKTQYF.

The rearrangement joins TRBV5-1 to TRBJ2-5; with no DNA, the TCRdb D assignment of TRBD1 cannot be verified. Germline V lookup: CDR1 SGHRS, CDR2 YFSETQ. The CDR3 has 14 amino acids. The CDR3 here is CASSFQGREETQYF.

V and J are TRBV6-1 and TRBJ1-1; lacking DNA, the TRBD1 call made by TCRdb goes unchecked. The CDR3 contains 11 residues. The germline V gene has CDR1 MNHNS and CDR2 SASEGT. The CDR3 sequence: CASTGRRDAFF.

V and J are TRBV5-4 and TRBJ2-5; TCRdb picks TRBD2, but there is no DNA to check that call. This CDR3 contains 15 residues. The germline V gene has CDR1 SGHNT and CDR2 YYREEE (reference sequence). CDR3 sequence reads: CASSSIAGGKETQYF.

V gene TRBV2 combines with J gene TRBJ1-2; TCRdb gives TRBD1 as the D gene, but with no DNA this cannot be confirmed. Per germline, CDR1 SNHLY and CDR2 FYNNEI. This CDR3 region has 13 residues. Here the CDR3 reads CASNRDIDYGYTF.

This CDR3 reads CASSPTSGQSDEQYF. The rearrangement links TRBV11-2 to TRBJ2-7; absent DNA, TCRdb's TRBD1 call cannot be checked. The CDR3 has 15 amino acids. Germline CDR1 reads SGHAT; CDR2 reads FQNNGV.

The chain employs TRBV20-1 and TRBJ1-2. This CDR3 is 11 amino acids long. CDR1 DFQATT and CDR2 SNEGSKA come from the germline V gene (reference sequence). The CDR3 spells CSAERRDGYTF.

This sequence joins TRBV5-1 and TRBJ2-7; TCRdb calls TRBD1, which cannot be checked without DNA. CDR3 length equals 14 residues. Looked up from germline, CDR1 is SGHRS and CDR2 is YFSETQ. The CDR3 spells CASSFMGSGYEQYF.

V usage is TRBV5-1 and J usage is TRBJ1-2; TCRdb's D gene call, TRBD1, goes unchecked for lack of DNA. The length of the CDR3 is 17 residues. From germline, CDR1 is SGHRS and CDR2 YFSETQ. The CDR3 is CASSLQGRGSIEYGYTF.

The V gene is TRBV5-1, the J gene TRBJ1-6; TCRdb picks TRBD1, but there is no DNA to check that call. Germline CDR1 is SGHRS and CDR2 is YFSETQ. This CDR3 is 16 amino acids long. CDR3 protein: CASSPRGGEGNSPLHF.

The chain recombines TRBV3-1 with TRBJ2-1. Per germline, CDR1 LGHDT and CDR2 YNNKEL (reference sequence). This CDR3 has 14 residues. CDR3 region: CASSQDLGPNEQFF.

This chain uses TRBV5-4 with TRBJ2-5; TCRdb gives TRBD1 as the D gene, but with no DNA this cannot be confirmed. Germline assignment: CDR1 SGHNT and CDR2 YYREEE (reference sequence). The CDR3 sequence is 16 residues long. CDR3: CASSHPSGRSGETQYF. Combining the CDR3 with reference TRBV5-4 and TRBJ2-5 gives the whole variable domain ETGVTQSPTHLIKTRGQQVTLRCSSQSGHNTVSWYQQALGQGPQFIFQYYREEENGRGNFPPRFSGLQFPNYSSELNVNALELDDSALYLCASSHPSGRSGETQYFGPGTRLLVL.

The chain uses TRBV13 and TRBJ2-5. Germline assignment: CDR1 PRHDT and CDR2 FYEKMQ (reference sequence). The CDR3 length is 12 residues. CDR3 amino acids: CASSAQIGDQYF.

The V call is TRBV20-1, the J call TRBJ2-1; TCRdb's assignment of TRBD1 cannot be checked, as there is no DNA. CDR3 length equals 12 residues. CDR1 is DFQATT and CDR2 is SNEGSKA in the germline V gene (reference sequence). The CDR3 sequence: CSATFRVREQFF.

CDR3: CASSPGRDTEAFF. The chain couples TRBV18 to TRBJ1-1. This CDR3 region has 13 residues. The germline gives CDR1 KGHSH, CDR2 LQKENI.

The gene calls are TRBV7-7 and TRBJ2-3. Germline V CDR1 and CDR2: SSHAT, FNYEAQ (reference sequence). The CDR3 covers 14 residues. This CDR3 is CASSLSQTTDTQYF. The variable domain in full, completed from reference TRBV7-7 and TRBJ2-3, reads GAGVSQSPRYKVTKRGQDVTLRCDPISSHATLYWYQQALGQGPEFLTYFNYEAQPDKSGLPSDRFSAERPEGSISTLTIQRTEQRDSAMYRCASSLSQTTDTQYFGPGTRLTVL.

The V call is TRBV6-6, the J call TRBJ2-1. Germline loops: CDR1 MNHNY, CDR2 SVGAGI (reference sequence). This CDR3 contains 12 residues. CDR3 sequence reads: CASSYLEVEQFF.

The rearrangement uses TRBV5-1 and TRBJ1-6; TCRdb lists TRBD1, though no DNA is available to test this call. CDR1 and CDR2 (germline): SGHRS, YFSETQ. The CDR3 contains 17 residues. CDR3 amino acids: CASSSGGSGLSNSPLHF.

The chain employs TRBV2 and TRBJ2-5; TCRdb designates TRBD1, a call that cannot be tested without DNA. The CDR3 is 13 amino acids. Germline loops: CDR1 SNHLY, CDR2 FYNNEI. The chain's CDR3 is CASSGRGKETQYF.

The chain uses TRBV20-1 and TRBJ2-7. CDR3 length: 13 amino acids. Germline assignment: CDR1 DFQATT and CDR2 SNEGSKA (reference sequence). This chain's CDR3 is CSASYDQASEQYF.

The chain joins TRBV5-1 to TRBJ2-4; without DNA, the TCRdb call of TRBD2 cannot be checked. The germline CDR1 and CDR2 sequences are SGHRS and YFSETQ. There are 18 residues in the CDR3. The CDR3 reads CASSWGLAGSTAKNIQYF.

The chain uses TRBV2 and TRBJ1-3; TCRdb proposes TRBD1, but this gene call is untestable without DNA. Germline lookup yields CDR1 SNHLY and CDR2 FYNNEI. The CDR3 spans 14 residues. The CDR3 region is CASSPQAFGNTIYF.

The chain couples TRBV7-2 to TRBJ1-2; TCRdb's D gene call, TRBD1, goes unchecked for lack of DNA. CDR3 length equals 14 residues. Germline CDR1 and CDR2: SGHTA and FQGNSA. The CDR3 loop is CASSLTRGGYGYTF.

The CDR3 sequence is CASSHKGGSQPQHF. V gene TRBV7-9 combines with J gene TRBJ1-5; TCRdb picks TRBD1, but there is no DNA to check that call. From germline, CDR1 is SEHNR and CDR2 FQNEAQ (reference sequence). The CDR3 is made up of 14 amino acids.

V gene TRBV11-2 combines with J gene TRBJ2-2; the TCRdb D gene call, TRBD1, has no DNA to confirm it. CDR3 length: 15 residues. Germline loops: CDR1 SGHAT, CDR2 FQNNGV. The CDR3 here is CASSLSDRRTGELFF.

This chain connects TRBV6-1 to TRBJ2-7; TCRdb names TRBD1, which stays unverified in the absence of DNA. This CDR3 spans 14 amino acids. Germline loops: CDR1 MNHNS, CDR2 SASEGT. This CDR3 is CASRAGTGRLEQYF.

CDR3 sequence: CASARIDKQYF. The genes are TRBV12-3 or TRBV12-4 and TRBJ2-4; no DNA is available, so the TRBD2 call from TCRdb remains unchecked. The CDR3 has 11 residues.

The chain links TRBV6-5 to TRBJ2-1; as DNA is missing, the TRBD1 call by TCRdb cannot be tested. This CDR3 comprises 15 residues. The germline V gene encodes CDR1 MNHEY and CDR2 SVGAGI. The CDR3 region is CASSFSPGSGNEQFF.